Below are 17 T cell receptor beta chains sequenced from a single sample in a study of Graves' ophthalmopathy and Graves' hyperthyroidism. Scientists amplified the TCR beta CDR3 regions from RNA transcripts. An opening RT-PCR round employed HTBI primers and preceded a second-round multiplex PCR. A single record per CDR3 protein comes from TCRdb applying MiXCR to the multiplex PCR reads. The sample has roughly 610,000 distinct CDR3 sequences, 20% to 25% seen once. Sequenced material: peripheral blood. The receptors were gathered from a woman younger than 35 with stable Graves' hyperthyroidism. Some clones in this sample may be carry-over from other donors' samples.

This clonotype was detected ten times or more. V gene TRBV12-3 or TRBV12-4 combines with J gene TRBJ1-2; tentatively, D is TRBD1 (6 bases). There are 13 residues in the CDR3. V was pared by 5 bases and J by 5 bases, with 12 bases between. The CDR3 bases are TGTGCCAGCAGTCTGGACAGAACTTATGGCTACACCTTC. It encodes CASSLDRTYGYTF.

This clonotype was counted a few times. The V call is TRBV5-6, the J call TRBJ1-6; D may be TRBD1 (5 bases). From germline, CDR1 is SGHDT and CDR2 YYEEEE. CDR3 length: 15 residues. Trimming removed 9 bases at V and 12 bases at J, with 25 bases between. The CDR3 is CATRGRASIRGPLHF. The CDR3 DNA follows: TGTGCCACCCGCGGCAGGGCCTCTATTCGCGGACCCCTCCACTTT.

This clonotype appeared a single time. The conserved phenylalanine or tryptophan is not found at the CDR3 terminus, so this likely reflects a read error. The DNA is omitted, as the CDR3 cannot be located on it reliably, and the CDR3 follows TCRdb's listing. The chain links TRBV12-5 to TRBJ1-1. The CDR3 adds up to 12 amino acids, both ends counted. The germline gives CDR1 LGHNT, CDR2 FRNRAP. CDR3 protein: CASGLDEAEACL.

The table lists this clonotype with a few counts. The rearrangement uses TRBV5-1 and TRBJ2-7; the D gene is possibly TRBD2 (5 bases). V was shortened by 4 bases and J by 4 bases, with 18 bases between the two germline ends. Germline assignment: CDR1 SGHRS and CDR2 YFSETQ. The CDR3 runs to 15 residues. The CDR3 region is CASSPEGGLVYEQYF. CDR3 sequence (DNA): TGCGCCAGCAGCCCGGAAGGCGGGCTGGTATACGAGCAGTACTTC.

As DNA, the CDR3 is TGTGCCAGCAGCTTAGTTGGCGGGACTAGCAGCTACGAGCAGTACTTC. This gives the protein CASSLVGGTSSYEQYF. V gene TRBV11-2 combines with J gene TRBJ2-7; 9 positions agree with TRBD2. This CDR3 spans 16 amino acids. V was clipped by 1 base and J by 3 bases; unmatched bases: 7. From germline, CDR1 is SGHAT and CDR2 FQNNGV.

In this sample, this clonotype turned up many times. The chain combines TRBV2 with TRBJ2-2, with D unresolved. Per the germline V gene, CDR1 is SNHLY and CDR2 is FYNNEI. Trimming stripped 3 bases from V and 7 bases from J, with 15 bases between. The CDR3 runs to 15 residues. In DNA, the CDR3 is TGTGCCAGCAGTGACCCCCCCGTAGGAATCGGGGAGCTGTTTTTT. Its translation: CASSDPPVGIGELFF.

This clonotype has ten or more counts. The rearrangement links TRBV6-1 to TRBJ1-6, with unresolved D. The V end was cut by 1 base, the J end by 0 bases, with 7 bases between. This CDR3 region has 16 residues. The germline CDR1 and CDR2 sequences are MNHNS and SASEGT. The chain's CDR3 is CASSEVVASYNSPLHF. CDR3 sequence (DNA): TGTGCCAGCAGTGAAGTTGTAGCCTCCTATAATTCACCCCTCCACTTT.

This clonotype was observed at least ten times. The chain is built from TRBV6-1 and TRBJ2-2, with 11 nucleotides matching TRBD2. CDR1 MNHNS and CDR2 SASEGT come from the germline V gene. V lost 11 bases to trimming and J lost 7 bases; unmatched junction nucleotides: 9. This CDR3 is 14 amino acids long. CDR3: CACQLAGAGGELFF. The CDR3 bases are TGTGCCTGCCAACTAGCGGGGGCGGGCGGGGAGCTGTTTTTT.

This clonotype was seen many times. A clone one base away is much larger, so this may be a read error. As DNA, the CDR3 is TGTGCCAGCAGTTCCCCCTTTCGGCTAGCGGCCGAGCAGTACTTC. This translates into CASSSPFRLAAEQYF. The gene calls are TRBV28 and TRBJ2-7, with 7 bases matching TRBD2. CDR3 size: 15 residues. V lost 4 bases and J lost 6; bases outside the gene matches: 12. The germline gives CDR1 MDHEN, CDR2 SYDVKM.

This clonotype was observed at least ten times. The rearrangement uses TRBV6-5 and TRBJ1-5; D remains unclear. This CDR3 region has 14 residues. V was clipped by 0 bases and J by 2 bases, with 5 bases between them. Germline lookup yields CDR1 MNHEY and CDR2 SVGAGI. CDR3 in DNA: TGTGCCAGCAGTTACTCGAAAGGCAATCAGCCCCAGCATTTT. Amino acid sequence: CASSYSKGNQPQHF.

This clonotype was counted only a few times. This sequence joins TRBV6-2 or TRBV6-3 and TRBJ1-1; D unclear. Looked up from germline, CDR1 is MNHEY and CDR2 is SVGEGT. The CDR3 is 12 amino acids. V gave up 2 bases and J gave up 11 bases, with 12 bases separating them. CDR3 nucleotide sequence: TGTGCCAGCAGTTACGAGGGTCTCCGTGCTTTCTTT. It translates to CASSYEGLRAFF.

Turning to this clonotype: A read error may be the cause here, since a much bigger clone is one base away. The chain couples TRBV24-1 to TRBJ2-5; D is possibly TRBD1 or TRBD2 (6 bases each). CDR3 length: 13 amino acids. Trimming took off 8 bases at V and 9 bases at J, with 18 bases between the two ends. CDR1 KGHDR and CDR2 SFDVKD come from the germline V gene. The CDR3 DNA reads TGTGCCACCACTTCAGGGGAGGCGGAGGCCCAGTACTTC. The encoded protein is CATTSGEAEAQYF.

Ten or more counts support this clonotype. This chain uses TRBV12-3 or TRBV12-4 with TRBJ2-7; 13 bases match TRBD2. With V trimmed by 6 bases and J by 0 bases, 2 bases remained unmatched. The CDR3 loop spans 15 amino acids. The CDR3 here is CASRTSGGSSYEQYF. The CDR3 bases are TGTGCCAGCAGGACTAGCGGGGGGAGCTCCTACGAGCAGTACTTC.

A few counts support this clonotype. V gene TRBV18 combines with J gene TRBJ2-1; the match to TRBD2 covers 11 bases. CDR3 length equals 17 residues. Germline V CDR1 and CDR2: KGHSH, LQKENI. V trimming: 1 base; J trimming: 10 bases; junction bases outside the gene matches: 12. The CDR3: CASSPRSSGRSASEQFF. The CDR3 DNA sequence: TGTGCCAGCTCACCACGGTCTAGCGGGAGGTCCGCCTCGGAGCAGTTCTTC.

This clonotype came up many times. The J gene is TRBJ2-2, the V gene TRBV5-1; D assignment may be TRBD1 or TRBD2 (5 bases each). The CDR3 extends over 15 amino acids. V was clipped by 7 bases and J by 4 bases, with 17 bases between them. CDR1 is SGHRS, CDR2 YFSETQ, per germline. In nucleotides, the CDR3 is TGCGCCAGCCGATGGGGAGTTCAGGGCACCGGGGAGCTGTTTTTT. Protein: CASRWGVQGTGELFF.

The V call is TRBV12-3 or TRBV12-4, the J call TRBJ2-7; D possibly matches TRBD1 or TRBD2 (5 bases each). V was pared by 6 bases and J by 7 bases, with 19 bases between. The CDR3 is made up of 14 amino acids. DNA for the CDR3: TGTGCCAGCAGCCCCGGGACCTCCCCGCAGGAGCAGTACTTC. Amino acid sequence: CASSPGTSPQEQYF.

V usage is TRBV2 and J usage is TRBJ2-7; no clear D gene. The CDR3 is made up of 14 amino acids. Trimming pared 2 bases from V and 0 bases from J, leaving 8 bases between. In germline, CDR1 is SNHLY, CDR2 FYNNEI. The CDR3 region has the DNA TGTGCCAGCAGTGAAACCCCGAGCTCCTACGAGCAGTACTTC. Translated, it gives CASSETPSSYEQYF.